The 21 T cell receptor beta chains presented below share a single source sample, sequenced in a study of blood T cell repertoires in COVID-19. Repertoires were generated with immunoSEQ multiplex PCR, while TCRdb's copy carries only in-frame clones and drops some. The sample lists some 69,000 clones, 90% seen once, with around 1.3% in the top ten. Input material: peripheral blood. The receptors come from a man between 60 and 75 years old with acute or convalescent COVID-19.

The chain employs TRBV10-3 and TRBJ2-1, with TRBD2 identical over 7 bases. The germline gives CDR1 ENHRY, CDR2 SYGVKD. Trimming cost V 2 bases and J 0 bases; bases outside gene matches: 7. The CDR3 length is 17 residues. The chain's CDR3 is CAISEEGRGSSYNEQFF. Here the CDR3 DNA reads TGTGCCATCAGTGAGGAAGGGCGGGGGAGCTCCTACAATGAGCAGTTCTTC.

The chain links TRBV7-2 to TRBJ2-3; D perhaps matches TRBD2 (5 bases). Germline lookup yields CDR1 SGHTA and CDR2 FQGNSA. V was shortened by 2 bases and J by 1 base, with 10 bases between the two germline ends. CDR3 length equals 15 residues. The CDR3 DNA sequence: TGTGCCAGCAGCTTAAGAGGGTCGGGCACAGATACGCAGTATTTT. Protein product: CASSLRGSGTDTQYF. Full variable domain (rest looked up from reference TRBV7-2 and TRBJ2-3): GAGVSQSPSNKVTEKGKDVELRCDPISGHTALYWYRQSLGQGLEFLIYFQGNSAPDKSGLPSDRFSAERTGGSVSTLTIQRTQQEDSAVYLCASSLRGSGTDTQYFGPGTRLTVL.

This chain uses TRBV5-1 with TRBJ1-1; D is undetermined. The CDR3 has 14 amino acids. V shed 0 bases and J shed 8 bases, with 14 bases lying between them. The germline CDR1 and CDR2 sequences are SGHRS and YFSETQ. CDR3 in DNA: TGCGCCAGCAGCTTGGCCCTTGAAGCAATCGAAGCTTTCTTT. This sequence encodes CASSLALEAIEAFF.

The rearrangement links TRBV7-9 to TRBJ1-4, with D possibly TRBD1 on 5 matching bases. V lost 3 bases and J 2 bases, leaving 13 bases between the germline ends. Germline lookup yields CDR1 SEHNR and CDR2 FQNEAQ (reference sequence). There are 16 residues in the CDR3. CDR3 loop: CASSFPGEGTNEKLFF. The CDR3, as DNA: TGTGCCAGCAGCTTTCCCGGGGAGGGGACTAATGAAAAACTGTTTTTT.

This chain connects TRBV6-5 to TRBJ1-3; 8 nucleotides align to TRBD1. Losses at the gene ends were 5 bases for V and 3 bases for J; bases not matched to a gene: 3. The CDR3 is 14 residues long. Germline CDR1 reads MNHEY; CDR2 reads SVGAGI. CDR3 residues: CASSPTGDGNTIYF. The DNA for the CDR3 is TGTGCCAGCAGTCCGACAGGGGATGGAAACACCATATATTTT.

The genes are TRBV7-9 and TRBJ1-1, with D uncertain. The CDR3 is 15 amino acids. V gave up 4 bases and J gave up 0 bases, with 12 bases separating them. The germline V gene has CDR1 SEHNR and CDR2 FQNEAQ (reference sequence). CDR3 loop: CASSSRPAVNTEAFF. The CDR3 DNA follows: TGTGCCAGCAGCTCCCGTCCGGCGGTGAACACTGAAGCTTTCTTT.

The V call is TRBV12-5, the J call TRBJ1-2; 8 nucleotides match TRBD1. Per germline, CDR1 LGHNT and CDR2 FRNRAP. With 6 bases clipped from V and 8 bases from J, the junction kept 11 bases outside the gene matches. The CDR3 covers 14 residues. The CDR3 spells CASGSDRALSGYTF. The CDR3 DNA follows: TGTGCTAGTGGCTCGGACAGGGCCCTATCGGGCTACACCTTC.

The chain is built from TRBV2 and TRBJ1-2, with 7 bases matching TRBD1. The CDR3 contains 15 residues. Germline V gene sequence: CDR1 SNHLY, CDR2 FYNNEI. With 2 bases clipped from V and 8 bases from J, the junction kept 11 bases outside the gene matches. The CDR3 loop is CASSELSGQHKGYTF. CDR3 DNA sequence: TGTGCCAGCAGTGAACTGTCGGGACAGCACAAGGGCTACACCTTC.

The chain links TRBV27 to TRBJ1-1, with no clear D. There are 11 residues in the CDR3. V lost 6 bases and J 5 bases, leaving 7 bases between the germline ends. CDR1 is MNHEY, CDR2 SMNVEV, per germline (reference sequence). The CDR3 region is CASRSVTEAFF. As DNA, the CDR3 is TGTGCCAGCAGATCGGTAACTGAAGCTTTCTTT.

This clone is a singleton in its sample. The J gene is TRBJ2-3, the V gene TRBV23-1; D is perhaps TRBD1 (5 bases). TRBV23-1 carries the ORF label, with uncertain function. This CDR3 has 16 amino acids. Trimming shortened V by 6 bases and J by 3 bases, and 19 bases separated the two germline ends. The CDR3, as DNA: TGCGCCAGCAGCCCGAGGATCCAGGGTAGGACAGATACGCAGTATTTT. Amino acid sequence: CASSPRIQGRTDTQYF.

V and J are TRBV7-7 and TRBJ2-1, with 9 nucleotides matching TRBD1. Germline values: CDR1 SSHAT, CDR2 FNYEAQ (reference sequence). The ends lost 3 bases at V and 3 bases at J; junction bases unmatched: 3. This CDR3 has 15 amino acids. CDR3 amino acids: CASSLGTGYYNEQFF. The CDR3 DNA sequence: TGTGCCAGCAGCTTGGGGACAGGGTACTACAATGAGCAGTTCTTC.

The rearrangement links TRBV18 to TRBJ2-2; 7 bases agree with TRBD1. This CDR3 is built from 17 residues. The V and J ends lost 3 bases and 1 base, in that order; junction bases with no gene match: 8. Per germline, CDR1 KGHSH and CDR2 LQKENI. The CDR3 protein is CASSPVRQGWNTGELFF. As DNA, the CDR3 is TGTGCCAGCTCACCCGTACGACAGGGTTGGAACACCGGGGAGCTGTTTTTT.

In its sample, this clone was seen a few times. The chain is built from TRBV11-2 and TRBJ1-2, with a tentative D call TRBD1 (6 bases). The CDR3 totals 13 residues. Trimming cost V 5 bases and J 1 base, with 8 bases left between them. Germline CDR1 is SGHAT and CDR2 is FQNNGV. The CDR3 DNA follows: TGTGCCAGCAGCCAGGACAGTAACTATGGCTACACCTTC. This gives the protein CASSQDSNYGYTF.

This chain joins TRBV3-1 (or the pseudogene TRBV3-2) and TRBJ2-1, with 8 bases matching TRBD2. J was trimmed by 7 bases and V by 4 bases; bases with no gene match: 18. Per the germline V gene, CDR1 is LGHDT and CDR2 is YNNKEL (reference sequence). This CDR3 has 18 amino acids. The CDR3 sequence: CASSPTLRTGGQLNEQFF. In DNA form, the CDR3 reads TGTGCCAGCAGCCCGACCCTTCGAACGGGGGGGCAGTTAAATGAGCAGTTCTTC.

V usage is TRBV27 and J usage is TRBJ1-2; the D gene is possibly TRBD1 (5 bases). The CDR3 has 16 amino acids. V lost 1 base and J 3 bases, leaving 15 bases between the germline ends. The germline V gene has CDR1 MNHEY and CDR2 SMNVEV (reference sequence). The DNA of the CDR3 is TGTGCCAGCAGTTTATGGGGCGCCAGCGAGTACTATGGCTACACCTTC. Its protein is CASSLWGASEYYGYTF.

The chain's CDR3 is CASSGEFRGRNEKLFF. In DNA form, the CDR3 reads TGTGCCAGCAGTGGGGAGTTTCGAGGTCGCAATGAAAAACTGTTTTTT. The rearrangement joins TRBV2 to TRBJ1-4; D uncertain. The CDR3 totals 16 residues. Trimming took off 4 bases at V and 5 bases at J, with 17 bases between the two ends. Per germline, CDR1 SNHLY and CDR2 FYNNEI.

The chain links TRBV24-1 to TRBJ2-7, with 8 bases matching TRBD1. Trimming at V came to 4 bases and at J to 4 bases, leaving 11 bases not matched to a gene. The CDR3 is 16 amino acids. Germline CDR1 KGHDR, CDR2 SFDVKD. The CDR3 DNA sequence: TGTGCCACCAGTGACCCCTCAGGGGACAGGAGTTACGAGCAGTACTTC. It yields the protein CATSDPSGDRSYEQYF.

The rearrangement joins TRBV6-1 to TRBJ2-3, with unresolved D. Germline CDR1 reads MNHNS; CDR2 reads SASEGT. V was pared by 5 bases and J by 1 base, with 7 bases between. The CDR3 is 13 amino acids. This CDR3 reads CASSYPGTDTQYF. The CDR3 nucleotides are TGTGCCAGCAGTTATCCGGGCACAGATACGCAGTATTTT.

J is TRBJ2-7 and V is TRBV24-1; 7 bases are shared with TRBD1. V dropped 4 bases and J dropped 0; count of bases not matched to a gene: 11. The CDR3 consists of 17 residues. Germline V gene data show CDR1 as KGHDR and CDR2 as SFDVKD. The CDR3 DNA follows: TGTGCCACCAGTGACCCGGGACAGCCGCGAAGCTCCTACGAGCAGTACTTC. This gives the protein CATSDPGQPRSSYEQYF.

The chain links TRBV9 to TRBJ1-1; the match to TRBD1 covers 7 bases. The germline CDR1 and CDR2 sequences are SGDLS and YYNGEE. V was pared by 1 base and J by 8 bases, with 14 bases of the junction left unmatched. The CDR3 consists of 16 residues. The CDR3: CASSVTPPRQGAEAFF. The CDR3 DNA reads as TGTGCCAGCAGCGTAACCCCCCCCCGACAGGGCGCGGAAGCTTTCTTT. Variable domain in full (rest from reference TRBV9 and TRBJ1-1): DSGVTQTPKHLITATGQRVTLRCSPRSGDLSVYWYQQSLDQGLQFLIQYYNGEERAKGNILERFSAQQFPDLHSELNLSSLELGDSALYFCASSVTPPRQGAEAFFGQGTRLTVV.

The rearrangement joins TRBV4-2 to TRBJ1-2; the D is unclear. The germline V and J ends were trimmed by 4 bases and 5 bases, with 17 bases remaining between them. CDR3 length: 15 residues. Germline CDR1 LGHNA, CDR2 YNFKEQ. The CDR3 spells CASSPTVTNEYGYTF. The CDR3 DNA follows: TGTGCCAGCAGCCCCACTGTAACGAATGAGTATGGCTACACCTTC.